This TCR beta chain was recorded in a study of neurological immune-mediated disorders. Trimming at V came to 4 bases and at J to 4 bases, leaving 10 bases not matched to a gene. The CDR3 has 16 residues. The germline V gene encodes CDR1 SGHRS and CDR2 YFSETQ. By 5'RACE with 10-nucleotide random UMIs, the cDNA was made. Every sequencing run generated over 180 million TCR-beta sequences from 15-18 subjects. One entry per CDR3 protein results from TCRdb running MiXCR on the 5' RACE reads. The table records roughly 30,000 distinct CDR3 sequences, under 8% of them present only once. Libraries used 2 million unsorted PBMCs kept frozen in RNAlater. Many counts were recorded for this clonotype.

This chain uses TRBV5-1 with TRBJ2-5, with 10 bases identical to TRBD2. The sequencing sample was made of PBMCs. This TCR derives from a woman aged 50 to 60 in good health. Here the CDR3 DNA reads TGCGCCAGCAGCCCCATTCTAGCGGGGGTCGGAGAGACCCAGTACTTC. Its translation: CASSPILAGVGETQYF.